The 26 T cell receptor beta chains given below trace back to one sample, sequenced in a study of post-analysis software for immune sequencing data. Findings and limits, study-wide: TRBV5-6, TRBV5-1 and TRBV20-1 belonged to a set of roughly 5 TRBV segments that were more frequent in patients than controls.

Their specific antigens are unknown. TCR beta libraries were prepared from cDNA with unique molecular identifiers. TCRdb reprocessed the PCR reads with MiXCR, giving one entry per CDR3 protein. The table lists 400,000 to 500,000 distinct CDR3 sequences, 30% to 45% of them singletons. Sequenced input: blood. Source of these receptors: a girl aged 2 to 10 with multiple sclerosis.

In this sample, this clonotype turned up a few times. The V and J genes are TRBV3-1 and TRBJ2-5; D could derive from TRBD1 or TRBD2 (5 bases each). CDR3 length: 14 amino acids. The germline V gene encodes CDR1 LGHDT and CDR2 YNNKEL (reference sequence). V dropped 2 bases and J dropped 2 bases, with 9 bases sitting between them. The CDR3 here is CASSQTRGQETQYF. CDR3 nucleotides: TGTGCCAGCAGCCAAACGAGGGGTCAAGAGACCCAGTACTTC.

V is TRBV14 and J is TRBJ1-2; the D is unclear. The germline gives CDR1 SGHDN, CDR2 FVKESK. The length of the CDR3 is 15 residues. V dropped 0 bases and J dropped 2 bases, with 10 bases sitting between them. The CDR3 region has the DNA TGTGCCAGCAGCCAAGAATGGACGGGAAACTATGGCTACACCTTC. This codes for CASSQEWTGNYGYTF.

There are a few counts of this clonotype. The chain employs TRBV9 and TRBJ1-2, with D tentatively TRBD1 (5 bases). The ends were cut back, 5 bases at V and 2 bases at J, with 22 bases in the middle. The CDR3 is made up of 17 amino acids. CDR1 is SGDLS and CDR2 is YYNGEE in the germline V gene. CDR3 sequence: CASSPPSRGGSNYGYTF. The CDR3 coding sequence is TGTGCCAGCAGTCCACCCTCACGGGGGGGATCGAACTATGGCTACACCTTC.

This clonotype was seen only a few times. The J gene is TRBJ1-2, the V gene TRBV12-3 or TRBV12-4; D is ambiguous. The CDR3 has 13 residues. The germline V and J ends were trimmed by 5 bases and 8 bases, with 15 bases remaining between them. CDR3 sequence (DNA): TGTGCCAGCAGTACAACCGGGTTTCGAGGCTACACCTTC. Translation: CASSTTGFRGYTF.

The gene calls are TRBV7-2 and TRBJ2-1; D gene unclear. Germline V CDR1 and CDR2: SGHTA, FQGNSA. The CDR3 is 14 amino acids. V was cut by 7 bases and J by 8 bases, with 18 bases left in between. Here the CDR3 DNA reads TGTGCCAGCACCGTTAAAGAGGCGGCGTATGAGCAGTTCTTC. As protein: CASTVKEAAYEQFF.

This clonotype appeared a few times. The chain joins TRBV4-1 to TRBJ1-1, with D tentatively TRBD1 (5 bases). The germline V gene encodes CDR1 MGHRA and CDR2 YSYEKL. This CDR3 comprises 12 residues. V lost 0 bases, J lost 11 bases, and 10 bases lay in between. The CDR3 region is CASSQDGGSAFF. For the CDR3, the DNA is TGCGCCAGCAGCCAAGACGGGGGGTCGGCTTTCTTT.

This sequence joins TRBV15 and TRBJ1-6; D gene unclear. From germline, CDR1 is LNHNV and CDR2 YYDKDF (reference sequence). V was shortened by 1 base and J by 2 bases, with 9 bases between the two germline ends. The CDR3 length is 16 residues. The CDR3 coding sequence is TGTGCCACCAGCAGAGCGCGGGTTACCTATAATTCACCCCTCCACTTT. It encodes CATSRARVTYNSPLHF. Full variable domain (missing parts from reference TRBV15 and TRBJ1-6): DAMVIQNPRYQVTQFGKPVTLSCSQTLNHNVMYWYQQKSSQAPKLLFHYYDKDFNNEADTPDNFQSRRPNTSFCFLDIRSPGLGDTAMYLCATSRARVTYNSPLHFGNGTRLTVT.

The chain employs TRBV4-1 and TRBJ2-1; D might be TRBD1 or TRBD2, each matching 5 bases. In germline, CDR1 is MGHRA, CDR2 YSYEKL. The CDR3 extends over 14 amino acids. V lost 1 base and J 10 bases, leaving 14 bases between the germline ends. The CDR3 sequence is CASSQGDHGYEQFF. The CDR3 DNA reads as TGCGCCAGCAGCCAAGGGGACCACGGCTACGAGCAGTTCTTC.

This clonotype was counted a single time. CDR3 nucleotides: TGCAGTGCTAGTGTGGCAGATACGCAGTATTTT. Its protein is CSASVADTQYF. The rearrangement uses TRBV20-1 and TRBJ2-3, with D unresolved. CDR3 length: 11 amino acids. The V gene's germline CDR1 is DFQATT and CDR2 SNEGSKA (reference sequence). V was trimmed by 3 bases and J by 4 bases, leaving 5 bases between them.

The V gene is TRBV29-1, the J gene TRBJ2-6; D is undetermined. The germline CDR1 and CDR2 sequences are SQVTM and ANQGSEA. This CDR3 region has 13 residues. Trimming took 4 bases from V and 1 from J, leaving 5 bases between them. In DNA form, the CDR3 reads TGCAGCGTTGCAGTATCTGGGGCCAACGTCCTGACTTTC. It codes for CSVAVSGANVLTF. Filled out from reference TRBV29-1 and TRBJ2-6, the complete variable domain reads SAVISQKPSRDICQRGTSLTIQCQVDSQVTMMFWYRQQPGQSLTLIATANQGSEATYESGFVIDKFPISRPNLTFSTLTVSNMSPEDSSIYLCSVAVSGANVLTFGAGSRLTVL.

The gene calls are TRBV6-5 and TRBJ2-4; the D is unclear. The DNA end is more similar to TRBJ2-5, so the J call may be wrong. This CDR3 comprises 11 residues. CDR1 is MNHEY, CDR2 SVGAGI, per germline. The CDR3 nucleotides are TGTGCCAGCAGCGACACGGAGACCCAGTACTTC. Translation gives CASSDTETQYF.

CDR3 loop: CAIRLGVEHDEQYF. As DNA, the CDR3 is TGTGCCATCAGACTAGGCGTTGAACACGACGAGCAGTACTTC. The V call is TRBV10-3, the J call TRBJ2-7, with D perhaps TRBD2 (5 bases). The ends were cut back, 6 bases at V and 5 bases at J, with 17 bases in the middle. The CDR3 spans 14 residues. Germline V lookup: CDR1 ENHRY, CDR2 SYGVKD.

This clonotype has at least ten counts. This sequence joins TRBV7-2 and TRBJ2-5; D unresolved. From germline, CDR1 is SGHTA and CDR2 FQGNSA. Between the trimmed V and J ends, which lost 2 bases and 5 bases, there was a span of 6 bases. The length of the CDR3 is 12 residues. The CDR3 here is CASSLSRETQYF. CDR3 sequence (DNA): TGTGCCAGCAGCTTAAGCCGGGAGACCCAGTACTTC.

The rearrangement uses TRBV6-2 or TRBV6-3 and TRBJ2-4; D is unclear. The DNA end is a closer match to TRBJ2-7, so the J assignment may be wrong. The CDR3 has 13 amino acids. The germline gives CDR1 MNHEY, CDR2 SVGEGT. For the CDR3, the DNA is TGTGCCAGCAGTTACTCGACCAGCTTCGAGCAGTACTTC. Translation gives CASSYSTSFEQYF.

Only a few counts were recorded for this clonotype. The chain is built from TRBV28 and TRBJ2-1; 8 positions agree with TRBD1. Germline CDR1 and CDR2: MDHEN and SYDVKM. J was trimmed by 6 bases and V by 4 bases; bases with no gene match: 8. The CDR3 sequence is 15 residues long. Here the CDR3 reads CASSSRPGGFNEQFF. The DNA of the CDR3 is TGTGCCAGCAGTTCCCGGCCAGGGGGCTTCAATGAGCAGTTCTTC.

The chain uses TRBV6-6 and TRBJ2-1; D not certain. The J call may be wrong; the DNA end is better matched by TRBJ2-7. Germline V gives CDR1 MNHNY, CDR2 SVGAGI (reference sequence). There are 12 residues in the CDR3. The CDR3 protein is CASSSFYNEQYF. CDR3 bases: TGTGCCAGCAGTTCCTTCTACAATGAGCAGTACTTC.

This clonotype was found a few times. The chain combines TRBV3-1 with TRBJ2-5; D call uncertain. The CDR3 extends over 12 amino acids. The germline gives CDR1 LGHDT, CDR2 YNNKEL (reference sequence). V shed 1 base and J shed 3 bases, with 3 bases lying between them. The CDR3 region is CASSQVKETQYF. DNA of the CDR3: TGTGCCAGCAGCCAAGTAAAAGAGACCCAGTACTTC.

This chain links TRBV20-1 with TRBJ2-7; 11 nucleotides align to TRBD2. Germline V lookup: CDR1 DFQATT, CDR2 SNEGSKA (reference sequence). There are 19 residues in the CDR3. V shed 5 bases and J 2 bases; nucleotides not matched to a gene: 20. In DNA form, the CDR3 reads TGCAGTGCTTCACACCCGGGGGGTAGCGGGAGGGGAATTACCTACGAGCAGTACTTC. It translates to CSASHPGGSGRGITYEQYF.

Only a few counts were recorded for this clonotype. CDR3 loop: CSGGGQVQETQYF. The CDR3 DNA sequence: TGCAGCGGAGGGGGGCAGGTCCAAGAGACCCAGTACTTC. The gene calls are TRBV29-1 and TRBJ2-5; TRBD1 or TRBD2 may be the D gene (6 bases each). The CDR3 covers 13 residues. Germline loops: CDR1 SQVTM, CDR2 ANQGSEA. V lost 7 bases, J lost 1 base, and 13 bases lay in between. Full variable domain (remainder filled in from reference TRBV29-1 and TRBJ2-5): SAVISQKPSRDICQRGTSLTIQCQVDSQVTMMFWYRQQPGQSLTLIATANQGSEATYESGFVIDKFPISRPNLTFSTLTVSNMSPEDSSIYLCSGGGQVQETQYFGPGTRLLVL.

The chain employs TRBV7-2 and TRBJ2-1; D is undetermined. The length of the CDR3 is 13 residues. From germline, CDR1 is SGHTA and CDR2 FQGNSA. Trimming shortened V by 5 bases and J by 5 bases, and 10 bases separated the two germline ends. In DNA form, the CDR3 reads TGTGCCAGCAGCCTACAAATTAACAATGAGCAGTTCTTC. Its translation is CASSLQINNEQFF.

The V gene is TRBV10-3, the J gene TRBJ2-7, with 7 bases lining up with TRBD1. Germline V gene data show CDR1 as ENHRY and CDR2 as SYGVKD. The ends lost 3 bases at V and 0 bases at J; junction bases unmatched: 5. The CDR3 length is 15 residues. DNA of the CDR3: TGTGCCATCAGTGAAGAACAGGGGTTCTCCTACGAGCAGTACTTC. It is translated as CAISEEQGFSYEQYF.

This clonotype was counted only a few times. V is TRBV12-3 or TRBV12-4 and J is TRBJ1-6; D remains unclear. Trimming removed 5 bases from V and 0 bases from J, with 8 bases in between. The CDR3 spans 15 residues. The CDR3 region has the DNA TGTGCCAGCAGTGGCCAGAGCTCCTATAATTCACCCCTCCACTTT. It encodes CASSGQSSYNSPLHF.

The chain carries TRBV10-3 and TRBJ1-5; no reliable D call. Trimming pared 4 bases from V and 2 bases from J, leaving 12 bases between. The germline V gene encodes CDR1 ENHRY and CDR2 SYGVKD. The length of the CDR3 is 15 residues. The CDR3 loop is CAISADFEGNQPQHF. CDR3 in DNA: TGTGCCATCAGTGCGGACTTTGAGGGCAATCAGCCCCAGCATTTT.

This clonotype has a handful of counts. The J gene is TRBJ2-1, the V gene TRBV7-6, with D uncertain. CDR1 SGHVS and CDR2 FNYEAQ come from the germline V gene. CDR3 length equals 15 residues. The V end lost 5 bases, the J end lost 6 bases, and 17 bases lay between the germline ends. In DNA, the CDR3 is TGTGCCAGCAGCCCACCTACAACAAGGATCAATGAGCAGTTCTTC. Translating it yields CASSPPTTRINEQFF.

J is TRBJ2-7 and V is TRBV28; D might be TRBD2 (6 bases). The CDR3 runs 15 residues. Germline CDR1 reads MDHEN; CDR2 reads SYDVKM. The V gene lost 5 bases and the J gene lost 2 bases, with 16 bases spanning the gap. The CDR3 sequence: CASSETAGYTYEQYF. The CDR3 bases are TGTGCCAGCAGTGAGACAGCGGGCTACACCTACGAGCAGTACTTC.

Notes on this clonotype: The junction differs from germline at one of its ends, possibly a read error. The chain has TRBV6-2 or TRBV6-3 and TRBJ1-5; D is unclear. Germline lookup yields CDR1 MNHEY and CDR2 SVGEGT. The CDR3 length is 16 residues. The CDR3 loop reads CACSPHGYQPDQPQHF. CDR3 coding DNA: TGTGCCTGCAGCCCCCATGGCTACCAGCCGGATCAGCCCCAGCATTTT.